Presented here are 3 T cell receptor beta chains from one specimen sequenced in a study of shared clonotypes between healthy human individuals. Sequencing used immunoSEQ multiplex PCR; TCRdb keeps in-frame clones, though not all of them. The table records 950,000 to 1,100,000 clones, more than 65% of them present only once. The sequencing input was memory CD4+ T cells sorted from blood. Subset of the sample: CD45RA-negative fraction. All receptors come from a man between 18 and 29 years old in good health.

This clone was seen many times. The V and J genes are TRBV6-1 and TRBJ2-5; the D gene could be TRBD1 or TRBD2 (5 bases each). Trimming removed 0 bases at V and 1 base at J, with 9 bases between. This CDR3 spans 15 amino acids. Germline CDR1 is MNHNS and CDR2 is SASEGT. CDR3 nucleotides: TGTGCCAGCAGTGAAGCGGCTGGGACCCAAGAGACCCAGTACTTC. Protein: CASSEAAGTQETQYF.

The CDR3 is CASSLGMGGMNTEAFF. The CDR3 DNA follows: TGTGCCAGCAGCTTGGGAATGGGTGGGATGAACACTGAAGCTTTCTTT. The chain links TRBV7-9 to TRBJ1-1, with unresolved D. CDR3 length: 16 amino acids. V lost 3 bases and J 0 bases, leaving 14 bases between the germline ends. Germline assignment: CDR1 SEHNR and CDR2 FQNEAQ (reference sequence).

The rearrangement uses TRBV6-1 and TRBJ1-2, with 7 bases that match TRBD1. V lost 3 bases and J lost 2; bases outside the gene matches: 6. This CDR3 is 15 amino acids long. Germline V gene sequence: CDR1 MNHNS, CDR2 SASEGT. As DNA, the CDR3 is TGTGCCAGCAGTGAGTCGACAGGGCCCAACTATGGCTACACCTTC. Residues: CASSESTGPNYGYTF.